Below are 28 T cell receptor beta chains sequenced from a single sample in a study of CD8 T cells in ankylosing spondylitis. TCRdb reprocessed the 5' RACE reads via MiXCR and lists one record per CDR3 protein. Among about 220,000 distinct CDR3 sequences, roughly a tenth were seen once, and the ten largest hold roughly 23%. The sequenced sample was blood, either unsorted or a sorted T cell fraction (not recorded which). All receptors come from a male donor with ankylosing spondylitis or in good health (not recorded which).

This clonotype was seen at least ten times. This chain uses TRBV3-1 with TRBJ2-6, with TRBD1 identical over 7 bases. V was clipped by 6 bases and J by 0 bases; unmatched bases: 8. The CDR3 spans 17 residues. Per germline, CDR1 LGHDT and CDR2 YNNKEL (reference sequence). The chain's CDR3 is CASRPRDRPSGANVLTF. CDR3 bases: TGTGCCAGCAGACCCCGGGACAGACCCTCTGGGGCCAACGTCCTGACTTTC.

This clonotype was seen ten or more times. The chain uses TRBV5-1 and TRBJ2-1; 7 nucleotides match TRBD1. Germline CDR1 is SGHRS and CDR2 is YFSETQ. The trim removed 3 bases at V and 6 bases at J, leaving 3 bases unmatched. This CDR3 is built from 13 residues. The CDR3 coding sequence is TGCGCCAGCAGCTCCGGGGACAGCAATGAGCAGTTCTTC. This codes for CASSSGDSNEQFF.

This clonotype was detected only a few times. This chain connects TRBV12-3 or TRBV12-4 to TRBJ2-6; D perhaps matches TRBD2 (6 bases). Trimming took 2 bases from V and 0 from J, leaving 23 bases between them. The CDR3 totals 21 residues. DNA for the CDR3: TGTGCCAGCAGTTTAAGTAAGGCGGGGACCTCCCTTACCTCTGGGGCCAACGTCCTGACTTTC. Translated: CASSLSKAGTSLTSGANVLTF.

Ten or more counts support this clonotype. This chain connects TRBV20-1 to TRBJ2-1; 8 bases are a match to TRBD1. CDR3 length equals 14 residues. V shed 4 bases and J 5 bases; nucleotides not matched to a gene: 7. Germline CDR1 is DFQATT and CDR2 is SNEGSKA (reference sequence). The CDR3 region is CSATRQGAHNEQFF. CDR3 in DNA: TGCAGTGCTACCCGCCAGGGGGCCCACAATGAGCAGTTCTTC.

This clonotype was counted at least ten times. The V and J genes are TRBV20-1 and TRBJ2-3; TRBD2 agrees at 8 bases. This CDR3 has 15 residues. Germline V gene sequence: CDR1 DFQATT, CDR2 SNEGSKA (reference sequence). The J segment lost 8 bases and the V segment lost 0 bases, leaving 10 bases of the junction unmatched. CDR3 DNA: TGCAGTGCTAGAGAGGGACTAGGGGATCCGGGTACGCAGTATTTT. Translation: CSAREGLGDPGTQYF.

This clonotype was picked up many times. This sequence joins TRBV29-1 and TRBJ1-1; no reliable D call. CDR3 length: 11 residues. CDR1 is SQVTM, CDR2 ANQGSEA, per germline. Trimming removed 4 bases from V and 0 bases from J, with 3 bases in between. CDR3 nucleotides: TGCAGCGTTGCGGTGAACACTGAAGCTTTCTTT. Residues: CSVAVNTEAFF.

This clonotype was observed at least ten times. The gene calls are TRBV20-1 and TRBJ2-2; TRBD2 might be the D (5 bases). CDR3 size: 13 residues. The V end lost 6 bases, the J end lost 6 bases, and 14 bases lay between the germline ends. Germline-derived CDR1 and CDR2 are DFQATT and SNEGSKA (reference sequence). The CDR3 loop reads CSAGGGVAGELFF. For the CDR3, the DNA is TGCAGTGCCGGAGGCGGAGTAGCCGGGGAGCTGTTTTTT.

This clonotype has only a few counts. V usage is TRBV7-2 and J usage is TRBJ2-2, with 7 bases that match TRBD2. V was pared by 5 bases and J by 12 bases, with 9 bases of the junction left unmatched. Looked up from germline, CDR1 is SGHTA and CDR2 is FQGNSA. This CDR3 is 13 amino acids long. This CDR3 reads CASSTSEPFQLFF. The CDR3 DNA reads TGTGCCAGCAGCACTAGCGAGCCGTTCCAGCTGTTTTTT.

The chain uses TRBV6-1 and TRBJ1-1; the D is unclear. Germline CDR1 reads MNHNS; CDR2 reads SASEGT. V shed 7 bases and J shed 4 bases, with 13 bases lying between them. The CDR3 has 13 amino acids. The CDR3 sequence is CASTGFKGTEAFF. As DNA, the CDR3 is TGTGCCAGCACAGGATTTAAGGGCACTGAAGCTTTCTTT.

This clonotype was counted at least ten times. The chain is built from TRBV5-1 and TRBJ2-2; no reliable D call. Germline V lookup: CDR1 SGHRS, CDR2 YFSETQ. V lost 0 bases, J lost 8 bases, and 14 bases lay in between. The length of the CDR3 is 15 residues. This CDR3 is CASSLATAREGELFF. The CDR3 nucleotides are TGCGCCAGCAGCTTGGCGACGGCGCGTGAAGGGGAGCTGTTTTTT.

This clonotype was observed at least ten times. This chain connects TRBV27 to TRBJ2-1, with unresolved D. Trimming took 5 bases from V and 4 from J, leaving 6 bases between them. CDR3 length equals 12 residues. Germline values: CDR1 MNHEY, CDR2 SMNVEV (reference sequence). Here the CDR3 reads CASSGIYNEQFF. The DNA of the CDR3 is TGTGCCAGCAGTGGGATATACAATGAGCAGTTCTTC.

This clonotype was counted only a few times. The J gene is TRBJ1-3, the V gene TRBV11-2, with D possibly matching TRBD1 (6 bases). The V gene's germline CDR1 is SGHAT and CDR2 FQNNGV. The CDR3 totals 21 residues. Trimming took 5 bases from V and 0 from J, leaving 29 bases between them. CDR3 bases: TGTGCCAGCAGCCGGTTCCCTCTCGGGGTACAGGGAGCCACCTCTGGAAACACCATATATTTT. Residues: CASSRFPLGVQGATSGNTIYF.

This clonotype was counted between two and nine times. The chain recombines TRBV12-3 or TRBV12-4 with TRBJ2-7; D is uncertain. Between the trimmed V and J ends, which lost 5 bases and 3 bases, there was a span of 14 bases. The CDR3 consists of 14 residues. CDR3 protein: CASSPRHTYYEQYF. In nucleotides, the CDR3 is TGTGCCAGCAGTCCGCGGCACACCTACTACGAGCAGTACTTC.

This clonotype was seen a handful of times. The rearrangement uses TRBV5-6 and TRBJ2-3; tentative D call: TRBD2 (6 bases). There are 14 residues in the CDR3. V was clipped by 0 bases and J by 6 bases, with 11 bases between them. CDR1 and CDR2 (germline): SGHDT, YYEEEE. The CDR3 region is CASSLGLAMDTQYF. The CDR3 DNA is TGTGCCAGCAGCTTGGGGCTAGCGATGGATACGCAGTATTTT.

This clonotype was counted a few times. The J gene is TRBJ2-4, the V gene TRBV20-1; D could derive from TRBD1 or TRBD2 (6 bases each). Germline V gene sequence: CDR1 DFQATT, CDR2 SNEGSKA (reference sequence). This CDR3 spans 15 amino acids. V was shortened by 4 bases and J by 1 base, with 14 bases between the two germline ends. The CDR3 region has the DNA TGCAGTGCTATCTCGGGGGCGTTGGCCAAAAACATTCAGTACTTC. Translating gives CSAISGALAKNIQYF.

In its sample, this clonotype was seen a few times. This chain uses TRBV28 with TRBJ1-1; D is possibly TRBD1 (6 bases). The length of the CDR3 is 16 residues. The V end lost 2 bases, the J end lost 0 bases, and 13 bases lay between the germline ends. CDR1 MDHEN and CDR2 SYDVKM come from the germline V gene. This CDR3 is CASSLTGALVNTEAFF. The CDR3 nucleotides read TGTGCCAGCAGTTTAACGGGGGCGCTGGTGAACACTGAAGCTTTCTTT.

This clonotype was picked up many times. V and J are TRBV12-3 or TRBV12-4 and TRBJ2-3; no firm D call. The ends were cut back, 6 bases at V and 4 bases at J, with 8 bases in the middle. The CDR3 sequence is 12 residues long. CDR3 nucleotides: TGTGCCAGCAGCCCGGATCCAGATACGCAGTATTTT. It encodes CASSPDPDTQYF.

This clonotype showed up many times. The gene calls are TRBV5-1 and TRBJ1-1; D is uncertain. Trimming left V 0 bases short and J 0 bases short, with 3 bases between. CDR3 length: 13 amino acids. Per the germline V gene, CDR1 is SGHRS and CDR2 is YFSETQ. CDR3 DNA sequence: TGCGCCAGCAGCTTGGTGGTGAACACTGAAGCTTTCTTT. Residues: CASSLVVNTEAFF.

This clonotype was counted at least ten times. The chain carries TRBV7-8 and TRBJ1-2; D might be TRBD1 (5 bases). Trimming took off 5 bases at V and 7 bases at J, with 20 bases between the two ends. Germline lookup yields CDR1 SGHVS and CDR2 FQNEAQ. CDR3 length equals 15 residues. The CDR3 DNA is TGTGCCAGCAGCCCAGCGGGGGGAGAAAGAGGTGGCTACACCTTC. It yields the protein CASSPAGGERGGYTF.

Many counts were recorded for this clonotype. This rearrangement joins TRBV7-3 to TRBJ2-1, with TRBD2 matching over 9 bases. The CDR3 runs 15 residues. The germline V gene has CDR1 SGHTA and CDR2 FQGTGA. V dropped 1 base and J dropped 7; count of bases not matched to a gene: 5. This CDR3 reads CASSLMASGENEQFF. CDR3 sequence (DNA): TGTGCCAGCAGCTTAATGGCTAGCGGGGAAAATGAGCAGTTCTTC.

This clonotype has only a few counts. The chain links TRBV29-1 to TRBJ1-5, with D possibly being TRBD1 (5 bases). V was pared by 4 bases and J by 3 bases, with 10 bases between. The CDR3 runs to 13 residues. Germline lookup yields CDR1 SQVTM and CDR2 ANQGSEA. The CDR3 DNA follows: TGCAGCGTTGGGGGGGGTATCAATCAGCCCCAGCATTTT. The encoded protein is CSVGGGINQPQHF.

In this sample, this clonotype turned up many times. The V and J genes are TRBV5-1 and TRBJ2-3, with 8 bases matching TRBD1. The V gene's germline CDR1 is SGHRS and CDR2 YFSETQ. The J segment lost 2 bases and the V segment lost 2 bases, leaving 4 bases of the junction unmatched. This CDR3 is built from 15 residues. CDR3 DNA sequence: TGCGCCAGCAGCTTCGGACAGGGTTACACAGATACGCAGTATTTT. Translation: CASSFGQGYTDTQYF.

This clonotype has just one count. V usage is TRBV7-8 and J usage is TRBJ1-5, with D perhaps TRBD1 (5 bases). CDR3 size: 14 residues. Looked up from germline, CDR1 is SGHVS and CDR2 is FQNEAQ. Deletions cut 5 bases from V and 4 bases from J, with 12 bases between. DNA for the CDR3: TGTGCCAGCAGCCTACGGGAGGGGAATCAGCCCCAGCATTTT. Protein product: CASSLREGNQPQHF.

This clonotype was recorded at least ten times. This chain connects TRBV5-1 to TRBJ1-6; D might be TRBD1 (6 bases). The CDR3 extends over 15 amino acids. Germline lookup yields CDR1 SGHRS and CDR2 YFSETQ. Trimming removed 4 bases from V and 6 bases from J, with 14 bases in between. The CDR3 region is CASSRRGAANSPLHF. CDR3 bases: TGCGCCAGCAGCCGGAGGGGGGCCGCTAATTCACCCCTCCACTTT.

The table lists this clonotype with many counts. The chain is built from TRBV10-3 and TRBJ2-2; weak D call: TRBD1 (5 bases). Trimming left V 2 bases short and J 5 bases short, with 9 bases between. The CDR3 totals 14 residues. Germline V gene sequence: CDR1 ENHRY, CDR2 SYGVKD. The CDR3 DNA follows: TGTGCCATCAGTGAGGGGGCTGATACCGGGGAGCTGTTTTTT. This gives the protein CAISEGADTGELFF.

This clonotype was recorded many times. This sequence joins TRBV7-2 and TRBJ2-3; 10 bases align to TRBD2. Unmatched junction bases numbered 7, after V lost 2 bases and J lost 5 bases. The CDR3 extends over 16 amino acids. CDR1 and CDR2 from the germline V gene are SGHTA and FQGNSA. CDR3 sequence reads: CASSLSGGASGDTQYF. Written as DNA, the CDR3 is TGTGCCAGCAGCTTAAGCGGGGGGGCCTCGGGAGATACGCAGTATTTT.

This clonotype was seen many times. The chain links TRBV5-1 to TRBJ2-1; TRBD1 aligns across 7 bases. With V trimmed by 2 bases and J by 2 bases, 1 base remained unmatched. CDR1 is SGHRS and CDR2 is YFSETQ in the germline V gene. The CDR3 spans 14 residues. CDR3 sequence reads: CASSFTGAYNEQFF. In DNA form, the CDR3 reads TGCGCCAGCAGCTTCACAGGGGCCTACAATGAGCAGTTCTTC.

This clonotype was seen repeatedly, ten times or more. The V call is TRBV5-1, the J call TRBJ1-1, with TRBD1 matching 7 bases. Trimming took 3 bases from V and 4 from J; bases not matched to a gene: 6. This CDR3 has 14 residues. Per germline, CDR1 SGHRS and CDR2 YFSETQ. The CDR3 loop reads CASSSSQGGTEAFF. CDR3 nucleotides: TGCGCCAGCAGCTCCTCGCAGGGGGGCACTGAAGCTTTCTTT.